The 7 T cell receptor beta chains listed next were all sequenced from one sample in a study of immune evolution from preneoplasia to lung adenocarcinoma. Assay used: immunoSEQ multiplex PCR; TCRdb lists only in-frame clones, some missing. The table records about 4,800 clones, roughly 88% of them present only once. The sample was FFPE lung adenocarcinoma in situ tissue. The receptors were sampled from an older person with lung adenocarcinoma.

The J gene is TRBJ1-4, the V gene TRBV2, with 10 bases aligning to TRBD1. The germline gives CDR1 SNHLY, CDR2 FYNNEI. The CDR3 runs to 14 residues. The V segment lost 4 bases and the J segment 8 bases; nucleotides outside the gene matches: 4. The CDR3 bases are TGTGCCAGCAGTGTCGGGACAGGGGACGAAAAACTGTTTTTT. It encodes CASSVGTGDEKLFF.

V is TRBV2 and J is TRBJ1-2; 8 bases agree with TRBD1. The CDR3 contains 12 residues. CDR1 is SNHLY, CDR2 FYNNEI, per germline. The J segment lost 7 bases and the V segment lost 4 bases, leaving 2 bases of the junction unmatched. Here the CDR3 reads CASSAGQGGYTF. The CDR3 region has the DNA TGTGCCAGCAGTGCAGGACAGGGTGGCTACACCTTC.

Details on this clone: This sample also contains other DNA sequences that code for the same CDR3. The chain couples TRBV30 to TRBJ1-5, with D perhaps TRBD1 (5 bases). Trimming cost V 0 bases and J 7 bases, with 10 bases left between them. The CDR3 consists of 13 residues. Germline V gives CDR1 GTSNPN, CDR2 SVGIG (reference sequence). CDR3 sequence reads: CAWSVRGLQPQHF. CDR3 DNA: TGTGCCTGGAGTGTACGGGGGTTACAGCCCCAGCATTTT.

Only a few counts were recorded for this clone. This chain links TRBV18 with TRBJ1-3, with D unresolved. The CDR3 contains 14 residues. The germline V gene encodes CDR1 KGHSH and CDR2 LQKENI. Trimming took 2 bases from V and 0 from J, leaving 5 bases between them. CDR3 bases: TGTGCCAGCTCACCAGGGGACTCTGGAAACACCATATATTTT. It yields the protein CASSPGDSGNTIYF.

The genes are TRBV5-1 and TRBJ1-1; tentatively, D is TRBD1 (5 bases). The CDR3 is made up of 13 amino acids. CDR1 and CDR2 (germline): SGHRS, YFSETQ. Trimming left V 4 bases short and J 5 bases short, with 12 bases between. The DNA of the CDR3 is TGCGCCAGCAGCGGTGAGGGACGAACTGAAGCTTTCTTT. Its protein product is CASSGEGRTEAFF.

The chain has TRBV29-1 and TRBJ2-7; 11 bases fit TRBD1. After removal of 7 bases from V and 6 bases from J, the junction contained 5 bases not matched to a gene. Germline assignment: CDR1 SQVTM and CDR2 ANQGSEA. This CDR3 is built from 12 residues. CDR3 DNA sequence: TGCAGCGCTCTGGGACAGGGGGGCGAGCAGTACTTC. Translated, it gives CSALGQGGEQYF.

The V gene is TRBV9, the J gene TRBJ1-5; 9 bases match TRBD1. V lost 4 bases and J lost 5; bases outside the gene matches: 4. From germline, CDR1 is SGDLS and CDR2 YYNGEE. This CDR3 is 14 amino acids long. As DNA, the CDR3 is TGTGCCAGCAGCCACGGGACAGGGCATCAGCCCCAGCATTTT. Its protein product is CASSHGTGHQPQHF.